What follows is one T cell receptor beta chain and its context. Its antigen is still unknown. The PCR made use of 60 Vbeta and 13 Jbeta primers. TCRdb's table, derived via immunoSEQ multiplex PCR, lists solely in-frame clones and lacks some. The table shows over 150,000 clones, with around 68% occurring only once. The record originates from a study of cytomegalovirus exposure and HLA in healthy donors. Study in general: Sequencing of 150 million to 200 million T cells in an earlier analysis found around 110 million unique TCR beta sequences. Study-wide points: Generally TCR sequences proved uncommon, though certain public TCRs appeared in numerous donors. The study designated fewer than 200 TCR beta chains cytomegalovirus-associated. HLA allele associations emerged for around 15,000 TCR beta sequences in a later analysis, at 0.05 false discovery rate.

Unmatched junction bases numbered 6, after V lost 4 bases and J lost 2 bases. CDR3 length equals 15 residues. CDR1 and CDR2 from the germline V gene are LNHNV and YYDKDF (reference sequence). The sequence was collected from a man aged 50 or older in good health and CMV-seronegative. The sequenced material came from PBMCs. The chain uses TRBV15 and TRBJ1-2, with 8 bases that match TRBD1. This chain's CDR3 is CATSTQDRVNYGYTF. CDR3 nucleotides: TGTGCCACCAGCACCCAGGACAGGGTCAACTATGGCTACACCTTC. Full variable domain (outside the CDR3, taken from reference TRBV15 and TRBJ1-2): DAMVIQNPRYQVTQFGKPVTLSCSQTLNHNVMYWYQQKSSQAPKLLFHYYDKDFNNEADTPDNFQSRRPNTSFCFLDIRSPGLGDTAMYLCATSTQDRVNYGYTFGSGTRLTVV.